This T cell receptor beta chain was sequenced in a study of T cell responses to AZD1222 COVID-19 vaccine. Repertoires were generated with immunoSEQ multiplex PCR, while TCRdb's copy carries only in-frame clones and drops some. The repertoire consists of about 110,000 clones, with around 93% occurring once and the leading ten covering 7.5% to 9.5%. Trimming left V 3 bases short and J 4 bases short, with 9 bases between. This CDR3 spans 13 amino acids. The V gene's germline CDR1 is LNHDA and CDR2 SQIVND (reference sequence). The chain has TRBV19 and TRBJ1-1; maybe TRBD1 (6 bases). The clonotype comes from an adult who received the AZD1222 COVID-19 vaccine. The specimen comprised peripheral blood, sampled 28 days after the second AZD1222 dose. The chain's CDR3 is CASSIVRGTEAFF. The DNA of the CDR3 is TGTGCCAGTAGTATTGTCAGGGGCACTGAAGCTTTCTTT.